This TCR beta chain was retrieved from a study of control samples from healthy donors and cancer patients. TCRdb's copy holds only in-frame clones and misses some; the assay was immunoSEQ multiplex PCR. Of under 150,000 clones in the sample, roughly 92% are singletons; the top ten hold approximately 11%. The CDR3 totals 16 residues. Looked up from germline, CDR1 is MNHNS and CDR2 is SASEGT. The J segment lost 3 bases and the V segment lost 4 bases, leaving 5 bases of the junction unmatched. Sequenced input: blood. The chain couples TRBV6-1 to TRBJ2-7, with 14 bases fitting TRBD2. This clonotype was sampled from a man in his thirties or forties in good health. CDR3 in amino acids: CASSVTGTSGSYEQYF. The CDR3 nucleotides read TGTGCCAGCAGTGTAACTGGGACTAGCGGGAGCTACGAGCAGTACTTC.